A single sample gave rise to the 22 T cell receptor beta chains below, sequenced in a study of OX40 agonist ivuxolimab in advanced cancers. TCRdb's table, derived via immunoSEQ multiplex PCR, lists solely in-frame clones and lacks some. The table shows approximately 70,000 clones, with nearly 90% occurring only once. The starting material was CD4+ or CD8+ T cells sorted from blood, obtained in a trial of the OX40 agonist ivuxolimab. Receptor source: an adult with an advanced solid tumor such as melanoma, head and neck, liver or kidney cancer.

This clone has only a few counts. This chain connects TRBV19 to TRBJ2-7; D gene uncertain. The V end was cut by 3 bases, the J end by 7 bases, with 7 bases between. Germline values: CDR1 LNHDA, CDR2 SQIVND (reference sequence). This CDR3 has 11 amino acids. The CDR3 coding sequence is TGTGCCAGTAGTATTGCCGGGGAGCAGTACTTC. Translated, it gives CASSIAGEQYF.

J is TRBJ1-1 and V is TRBV18; the D gene is possibly TRBD1 (5 bases). V was pared by 0 bases and J by 6 bases, with 11 bases between. Germline CDR1 is KGHSH and CDR2 is LQKENI. The CDR3 contains 14 residues. In DNA, the CDR3 is TGTGCCAGCTCACCACCGTATCAGGGCGCTGAAGCTTTCTTT. Protein product: CASSPPYQGAEAFF.

This rearrangement joins TRBV5-4 to TRBJ2-6; TRBD2 agrees at 8 bases. This CDR3 has 17 amino acids. J gave up 4 bases and V 0 bases, and 6 bases lay outside the gene matches. The germline gives CDR1 SGHNT, CDR2 YYREEE (reference sequence). The CDR3 loop reads CASSLDGGAGGANVLTF. The CDR3 coding sequence is TGTGCCAGCAGCTTGGACGGGGGGGCAGGAGGGGCCAACGTCCTGACTTTC.

This chain links TRBV20-1 with TRBJ2-7; 7 bases fit TRBD2. There are 10 residues in the CDR3. The V and J ends lost 7 bases and 6 bases, in that order; junction bases with no gene match: 3. Per the germline V gene, CDR1 is DFQATT and CDR2 is SNEGSKA (reference sequence). CDR3 DNA sequence: TGCAGTGTGGGGAGGGGCGAGCAGTACTTC. This translates into CSVGRGEQYF.

V and J are TRBV6-5 and TRBJ2-3; 9 bases match TRBD2. Germline V gene lookup returns CDR1 MNHEY and CDR2 SVGAGI. The V and J ends lost 4 bases and 5 bases, in that order; junction bases with no gene match: 7. The CDR3 has 15 residues. The CDR3 here is CASSSAGGFGDTQYF. As DNA, the CDR3 is TGTGCCAGCAGTTCCGCGGGAGGGTTTGGAGATACGCAGTATTTT.

This sequence joins TRBV5-1 and TRBJ2-7; D may be TRBD1 (5 bases). Trimming stripped 2 bases from V and 4 bases from J, with 13 bases between. Germline CDR1 is SGHRS and CDR2 is YFSETQ. The CDR3 covers 14 residues. This CDR3 reads CASSFLQGTYEQYF. The CDR3 DNA reads TGCGCCAGCAGCTTCCTTCAGGGCACGTACGAGCAGTACTTC.

This clone has more than one count but fewer than ten. This chain uses TRBV11-2 with TRBJ1-4; D is perhaps TRBD1 (5 bases). The CDR3 sequence is 14 residues long. Looked up from germline, CDR1 is SGHAT and CDR2 is FQNNGV. V gave up 5 bases and J gave up 6 bases, with 13 bases separating them. The CDR3 region is CASSPIGGDEKLFF. The CDR3 DNA is TGTGCCAGCAGCCCAATCGGAGGGGATGAAAAACTGTTTTTT. Full variable domain (outside the CDR3, taken from reference TRBV11-2 and TRBJ1-4): EAGVAQSPRYKIIEKRQSVAFWCNPISGHATLYWYQQILGQGPKLLIQFQNNGVVDDSQLPKDRFSAERLKGVDSTLKIQPAKLEDSAVYLCASSPIGGDEKLFFGSGTQLSVL.

This chain joins TRBV6-5 and TRBJ2-7; D remains ambiguous. The CDR3 covers 15 residues. Looked up from germline, CDR1 is MNHEY and CDR2 is SVGAGI. V dropped 6 bases and J dropped 2 bases, with 17 bases sitting between them. CDR3 residues: CASSYASGPTYEQYF. CDR3 DNA sequence: TGTGCCAGCAGCTACGCTTCTGGGCCAACCTACGAGCAGTACTTC.

The chain is built from TRBV5-6 and TRBJ2-6; no firm D call. Germline V gene sequence: CDR1 SGHDT, CDR2 YYEEEE. Trimming removed 0 bases from V and 0 bases from J, with 7 bases in between. The CDR3 extends over 16 amino acids. The CDR3 sequence: CASSLAHSSGANVLTF. DNA of the CDR3: TGTGCCAGCAGCTTGGCTCATAGCTCTGGGGCCAACGTCCTGACTTTC. Full variable domain (remainder filled in from reference TRBV5-6 and TRBJ2-6): DAGVTQSPTHLIKTRGQQVTLRCSPKSGHDTVSWYQQALGQGPQFIFQYYEEEERQRGNFPDRFSGHQFPNYSSELNVNALLLGDSALYLCASSLAHSSGANVLTFGAGSRLTVL.

The CDR3 DNA reads TGTGCCATCAGTTACCTAGCGGGAGCCTACAATGAGCAGTTCTTC. It yields the protein CAISYLAGAYNEQFF. J is TRBJ2-1 and V is TRBV10-3; 10 nucleotides line up with TRBD2. CDR1 and CDR2 (germline): ENHRY, SYGVKD. The length of the CDR3 is 15 residues. J gave up 2 bases and V 5 bases, and 3 bases lay outside the gene matches.

The chain uses TRBV5-1 and TRBJ2-1, with TRBD2 matching over 11 bases. From germline, CDR1 is SGHRS and CDR2 YFSETQ. The CDR3 spans 18 residues. V was pared by 5 bases and J by 4 bases, with 14 bases of the junction left unmatched. CDR3 DNA: TGCGCCAGCAGTTCAACCATCACCCGACTAGCGGGATACAATGAGCAGTTCTTC. Residues: CASSSTITRLAGYNEQFF.

The chain employs TRBV7-9 and TRBJ1-2, with D unclear. The CDR3 extends over 11 amino acids. The V end lost 8 bases, the J end lost 8 bases, and 12 bases lay between the germline ends. Germline V gives CDR1 SEHNR, CDR2 FQNEAQ (reference sequence). The CDR3 nucleotides are TGTGCCAGCGCCTCCGGTCGAGGCTACACCTTC. It specifies CASASGRGYTF. Supplemented by reference TRBV7-9 and TRBJ1-2, the full variable domain reads DTGVSQNPRHKITKRGQNVTFRCDPISEHNRLYWYRQTLGQGPEFLTYFQNEAQLEKSRLLSDRFSAERPKGSFSTLEIQRTEQGDSAMYLCASASGRGYTFGSGTRLTVV.

This chain uses TRBV5-6 with TRBJ1-1; no clear D gene. Germline lookup yields CDR1 SGHDT and CDR2 YYEEEE. Trimming pared 4 bases from V and 1 base from J, leaving 8 bases between. The CDR3 covers 13 residues. The CDR3 coding sequence is TGTGCCAGCAGCGGGGTGGGGAACACTGAAGCTTTCTTT. It yields the protein CASSGVGNTEAFF.

This clone appeared a single time. V and J are TRBV5-4 and TRBJ1-5; 9 bases line up with TRBD1. Germline lookup yields CDR1 SGHNT and CDR2 YYREEE (reference sequence). This CDR3 is 15 amino acids long. J gave up 5 bases and V 6 bases, and 9 bases lay outside the gene matches. The CDR3 here is CASTVGQGADQPQHF. As DNA, the CDR3 is TGTGCCAGCACAGTGGGACAGGGAGCAGATCAGCCCCAGCATTTT.

V is TRBV5-1 and J is TRBJ2-1, with D possibly being TRBD1 (6 bases). The V end lost 4 bases, the J end lost 0 bases, and 14 bases lay between the germline ends. This CDR3 contains 16 residues. Looked up from germline, CDR1 is SGHRS and CDR2 is YFSETQ. CDR3 nucleotide sequence: TGCGCCAGCAGCCCCCAACAGGGAAGCTCCTACAATGAGCAGTTCTTC. This gives the protein CASSPQQGSSYNEQFF.

This chain uses TRBV11-3 with TRBJ2-1; 13 positions agree with TRBD2. The CDR3 length is 16 residues. With V trimmed by 5 bases and J by 9 bases, 10 bases remained unmatched. The germline CDR1 and CDR2 sequences are SGHNT and YENEEA. The CDR3 loop reads CASSRLGTSGMGEQFF. CDR3 nucleotide sequence: TGTGCCAGCAGCAGACTCGGGACTAGCGGGATGGGTGAGCAGTTCTTC.

This clone showed up just once. The chain recombines TRBV11-2 with TRBJ1-4; 7 nucleotides line up with TRBD1. CDR3 length equals 19 residues. The ends lost 1 base at V and 5 bases at J; junction bases unmatched: 16. The germline V gene has CDR1 SGHAT and CDR2 FQNNGV. This CDR3 is CASSLGDRVRGEANEKLFF. The CDR3 DNA reads as TGTGCCAGCAGCTTAGGTGACAGGGTTCGAGGGGAGGCCAATGAAAAACTGTTTTTT.

The chain has TRBV7-9 and TRBJ2-7; 8 positions agree with TRBD1. There are 12 residues in the CDR3. Germline V gene sequence: CDR1 SEHNR, CDR2 FQNEAQ (reference sequence). V gave up 5 bases and J gave up 5 bases; unmatched junction bases: 2. CDR3: CASSATGDEQYF. The CDR3 nucleotides are TGTGCCAGCAGCGCGACAGGGGACGAGCAGTACTTC.

This rearrangement joins TRBV19 to TRBJ1-5; the D is unclear. Germline V gene data show CDR1 as LNHDA and CDR2 as SQIVND (reference sequence). The germline V and J ends were trimmed by 1 base and 4 bases, with 5 bases remaining between them. This CDR3 region has 13 residues. The CDR3, as DNA: TGTGCCAGTAGTATAGTCCCAAATCAGCCCCAGCATTTT. Translation: CASSIVPNQPQHF.

V usage is TRBV5-4 and J usage is TRBJ2-5; 9 bases are shared with TRBD2. Germline values: CDR1 SGHNT, CDR2 YYREEE (reference sequence). The ends lost 5 bases at V and 5 bases at J; junction bases unmatched: 7. The CDR3 is made up of 14 amino acids. The DNA for the CDR3 is TGTGCCAGCAGTTTGCGGGGGGGCCGGGAGACCCAGTACTTC. This gives the protein CASSLRGGRETQYF.

The chain joins TRBV6-5 to TRBJ2-5; maybe TRBD1 (5 bases). Germline assignment: CDR1 MNHEY and CDR2 SVGAGI. The CDR3 extends over 15 amino acids. V shed 5 bases and J shed 5 bases, with 18 bases lying between them. CDR3 amino acids: CASSNDKQGWETQYF. In DNA form, the CDR3 reads TGTGCCAGCAGTAATGACAAGCAGGGCTGGGAGACCCAGTACTTC.

This clone occurred once. J is TRBJ2-1 and V is TRBV18; the D is unclear. Trimming cost V 3 bases and J 6 bases, with 12 bases left between them. Per the germline V gene, CDR1 is KGHSH and CDR2 is LQKENI. This CDR3 region has 14 residues. DNA of the CDR3: TGTGCCAGCTCACCGGGCCGCCTGGGCAATGAGCAGTTCTTC. Translation: CASSPGRLGNEQFF.